A single sample gave rise to the 5 T cell receptor beta chains below, sequenced in a study of blood T cells in healthy people across ages. A second about 7 to 11 cycle PCR used barcoded and J-beta primers. TCRdb reprocessed the 5' RACE reads via MiXCR and lists one record per CDR3 protein. The sample includes around 1,900,000 distinct CDR3 sequences, approximately 39% seen only once; the top ten take 20% to 25%. Sequenced: blood. These receptors came from a human donor in good health.

The chain uses TRBV20-1 and TRBJ2-1, with TRBD2 matching over 10 bases. Per germline, CDR1 DFQATT and CDR2 SNEGSKA (reference sequence). There are 16 residues in the CDR3. Losses at the gene ends were 3 bases for V and 3 bases for J; bases not matched to a gene: 8. The CDR3 nucleotides read TGCAGTGCTAGGCTAGCGGGGGCCGGGTTCTACAATGAGCAGTTCTTC. This encodes CSARLAGAGFYNEQFF.

This clonotype has only a few counts. This rearrangement joins TRBV6-6 to TRBJ2-3; possible D gene TRBD1, 6 bases. Germline V lookup: CDR1 MNHNY, CDR2 SVGAGI (reference sequence). The CDR3 sequence is 15 residues long. V was cut by 6 bases and J by 2 bases, with 15 bases left in between. The CDR3 DNA reads TGTGCCAGCAGCCTCACAGGGTACTTCACAGATACGCAGTATTTT. Residues: CASSLTGYFTDTQYF.

The J gene is TRBJ1-6, the V gene TRBV4-2; TRBD1 matches at 8 bases. Germline CDR1 and CDR2: LGHNA and YNFKEQ. This CDR3 is built from 18 residues. Trimming cost V 1 base and J 2 bases; bases outside gene matches: 7. CDR3 in amino acids: CASSQGVGTGAYNSPLHF. In nucleotides, the CDR3 is TGTGCCAGCAGCCAAGGTGTGGGGACAGGAGCCTATAATTCACCCCTCCACTTT.

The genes are TRBV7-2 and TRBJ2-7; tentatively, D is TRBD2 (6 bases). The J call is uncertain, as TRBJ2-5 better fits the DNA end. This CDR3 comprises 15 residues. The V gene's germline CDR1 is SGHTA and CDR2 FQGNSA. For the CDR3, the DNA is TGTGCCAGCAGCTTTAGGACTACGAAAAGAGGGACCCAGTACTTC. Residues: CASSFRTTKRGTQYF.

This clonotype was observed once. This chain uses TRBV5-1 with TRBJ1-3; tentative D call: TRBD1 (5 bases). The V end was cut by 5 bases, the J end by 4 bases, with 10 bases between. The CDR3 extends over 13 amino acids. CDR1 is SGHRS, CDR2 YFSETQ, per germline. CDR3 coding DNA: TGCGCCAGCAGTAGGACATCGGGAAACACCATATATTTT. Its translation is CASSRTSGNTIYF.